Listed below are T cell receptor beta chains from one sample, sequenced in a study of CD8+CD57+ T cells in acquired aplastic anemia. TCRdb analysed the reads with MiXCR anew, one entry per CDR3 protein. Among approximately 99,000 distinct CDR3 sequences listed, roughly 50% were seen once. Source material: sorted CD4+, CD8+, or CD8+CD57+ T cells (not recorded which) from PBMCs. These receptor sequences come from a human donor in good health, serving as a control. The CDR3 runs from the conserved cysteine through the conserved F or W. A D gene is named only where the DNA matches it firmly. Part of the rows lack a size; the others show once, few, many or a class for expanded clones.

TRBJ2-3,NA,16,few,TRBV27,CASSEIADTSTDTQYF,TGTGCCAGCAGTGAGATAGCGGACACTAGCACAGATACGCAGTATTTT
TRBJ1-1,NA,13,medium-sized,TRBV15,CATSRVVNTEAFF,TGTGCCACCAGCAGAGTTGTGAACACTGAAGCTTTCTTT
TRBJ2-3,NA,12,NA,TRBV20-1,CSARRTTDTQYF,TGCAGTGCTAGAAGGACAACAGATACGCAGTATTTT
TRBJ2-2,NA,13,NA,TRBV29-1,CSVGRRDTGELFF,TGCAGCGTCGGACGCAGGGACACCGGGGAGCTGTTTTTT
TRBJ1-2,NA,14,NA,TRBV29-1,CSVSGSFAVYGYTF,TGCAGCGTATCAGGGAGTTTTGCGGTCTATGGCTACACCTTC
TRBJ2-7,TRBD1,15,NA,TRBV7-9,CASSPGQGRAYEQYF,TGTGCCAGCAGCCCGGGACAGGGTCGGGCCTACGAGCAGTACTTC
TRBJ1-2,TRBD1,15,NA,TRBV19,CASSGRRATGDGYTF,TGTGCCAGTAGCGGAAGACGAGCCACAGGGGATGGCTACACCTTC
TRBJ1-2,NA,13,NA,TRBV25-1,CASSDQGIYGYTF,TGTGCCAGCAGTGACCAGGGGATCTATGGCTACACCTTC
TRBJ1-5,TRBD1,14,many,TRBV12-3/TRBV12-4,CASSFGTGDQPQHF,TGTGCCAGCAGTTTTGGGACAGGGGATCAGCCCCAGCATTTT
TRBJ2-3,TRBD2,16,NA,TRBV20-1,CSATKLAGGYTDTQYF,TGCAGTGCTACGAAACTAGCGGGGGGTTACACAGATACGCAGTATTTT
TRBJ2-3,TRBD2,14,NA,TRBV13,CASSPSGVTDTQYF,TGTGCCAGCAGCCCTAGCGGAGTCACAGATACGCAGTATTTT
TRBJ1-2,NA,14,many,TRBV29-1,CSVVGGGSNYGYTF,TGCAGCGTCGTTGGCGGTGGTTCTAACTATGGCTACACCTTC
TRBJ2-5,TRBD1,15,NA,TRBV24-1,CATSDFSQGAETQYF,TGTGCCACCAGTGATTTCTCCCAGGGGGCAGAGACCCAGTACTTC
TRBJ1-2,NA,14,NA,TRBV29-1,CSVDPTLTNYGYTF,TGCAGCGTTGATCCCACCTTAACCAACTATGGCTACACCTTC
TRBJ1-2,TRBD1,14,NA,TRBV24-1,CATSAEGGLVGYTF,TGTGCCACCAGTGCAGAAGGGGGCTTGGTTGGCTACACCTTC
TRBJ2-5,TRBD2,15,once,TRBV2,CASSPRGGSLETQYF,TGTGCCAGCAGTCCGAGGGGCGGGAGTTTGGAGACCCAGTACTTC
TRBJ1-2,NA,13,many,TRBV14,CASSQDPRYPPTF,TGTGCCAGCAGCCAAGATCCCCGGTACCCGCCCACCTTC
TRBJ1-1,NA,12,many,TRBV7-2,CASRYSGTEAFF,TGTGCCAGCAGATATTCGGGCACTGAAGCTTTCTTT
TRBJ1-5,TRBD1,14,few,TRBV30,CVCEGQGINQPQHF,TGTGTCTGTGAGGGACAGGGGATCAATCAGCCCCAGCATTTT
TRBJ1-2,NA,14,NA,TRBV19,CASSSLGAGHGYTF,TGTGCCAGTAGTTCCCTGGGTGCGGGCCATGGCTACACCTTC
TRBJ1-6,NA,14,NA,TRBV6-4,CASSDSQGGSPLHF,TGTGCCAGCAGTGACTCCCAGGGAGGTTCACCCCTCCACTTT
TRBJ2-1,TRBD1,16,once,TRBV24-1,CATSDIDRGIRNEQFF,TGTGCCACCAGTGATATAGACAGGGGGATACGCAATGAGCAGTTCTTC
TRBJ2-7,TRBD1,16,NA,TRBV20-1,CSARDWETGALGEQYF,TGCAGTGCTAGAGATTGGGAGACAGGGGCTCTCGGCGAGCAGTACTTC
TRBJ2-2,NA,14,many,TRBV6-5,CASSYRRDTGELFF,TGTGCCAGCAGCTACAGACGTGACACCGGGGAGCTGTTTTTT
TRBJ1-1,TRBD1,13,once,TRBV10-3,CASSATLQGAAFF,TGTGCCAGCAGTGCCACTTTACAGGGGGCAGCTTTCTTT
TRBJ2-4,TRBD1,20,few,TRBV6-2/TRBV6-3,CASSYPNLPDRGLTKNIQYF,TGTGCCAGCAGTTACCCAAACCTCCCGGACAGGGGTTTGACCAAAAACATTCAGTACTTC
TRBJ1-2,NA,14,many,TRBV10-2,CASSEFVGGDGYTF,TGCGCCAGCAGTGAGTTCGTAGGGGGAGATGGCTACACCTTC
TRBJ1-1,NA,12,NA,TRBV7-2,CASMVVNTEAFF,TGTGCCAGCATGGTGGTGAACACTGAGGCTTTCTTT
TRBJ2-7,NA,13,few,TRBV19,CASSIDGTREQYF,TGTGCCAGTAGTATAGATGGGACACGCGAGCAGTACTTC
TRBJ2-1,TRBD2,15,few,TRBV24-1,CATSDRLAGVREQFF,TGTGCCACCAGTGACCGACTAGCGGGAGTTCGTGAGCAGTTCTTC